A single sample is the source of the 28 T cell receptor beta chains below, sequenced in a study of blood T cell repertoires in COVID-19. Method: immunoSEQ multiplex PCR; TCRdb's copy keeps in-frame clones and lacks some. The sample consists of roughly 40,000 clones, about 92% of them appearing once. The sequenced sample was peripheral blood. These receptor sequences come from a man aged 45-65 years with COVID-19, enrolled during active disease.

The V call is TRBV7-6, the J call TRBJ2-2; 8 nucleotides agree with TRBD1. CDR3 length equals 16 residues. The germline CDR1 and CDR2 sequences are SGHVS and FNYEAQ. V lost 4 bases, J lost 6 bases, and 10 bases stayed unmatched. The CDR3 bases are TGTGCCAGCAGCTCCTTCCGGGACAGGAGACCCGGGGAGCTGTTTTTT. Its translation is CASSSFRDRRPGELFF.

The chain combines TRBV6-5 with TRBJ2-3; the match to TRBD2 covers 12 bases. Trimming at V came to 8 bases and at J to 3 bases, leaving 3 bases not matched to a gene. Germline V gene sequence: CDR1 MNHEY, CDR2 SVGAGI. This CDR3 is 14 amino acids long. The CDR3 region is CASATSGRTDTQYF. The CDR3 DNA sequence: TGTGCCAGCGCGACTAGCGGGAGAACAGATACGCAGTATTTT.

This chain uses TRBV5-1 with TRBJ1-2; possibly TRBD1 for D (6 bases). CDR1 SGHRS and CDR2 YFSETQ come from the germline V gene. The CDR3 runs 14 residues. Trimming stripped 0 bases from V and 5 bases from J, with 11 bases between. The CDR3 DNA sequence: TGCGCCAGCAGCTTGGGACAGGCTACATATGGCTACACCTTC. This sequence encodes CASSLGQATYGYTF.

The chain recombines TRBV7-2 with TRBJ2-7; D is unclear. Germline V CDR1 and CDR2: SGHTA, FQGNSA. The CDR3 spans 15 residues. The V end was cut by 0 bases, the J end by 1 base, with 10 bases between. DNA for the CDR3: TGTGCCAGCAGCTTAGCTTCCGGTAGTTCCTACGAGCAGTACTTC. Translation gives CASSLASGSSYEQYF.

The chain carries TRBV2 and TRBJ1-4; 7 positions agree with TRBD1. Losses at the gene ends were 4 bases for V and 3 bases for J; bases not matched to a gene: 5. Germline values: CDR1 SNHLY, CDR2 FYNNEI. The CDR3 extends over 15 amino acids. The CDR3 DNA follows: TGTGCCAGCAGTGTCTTACAGGGGTCTAATGAAAAACTGTTTTTT. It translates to CASSVLQGSNEKLFF. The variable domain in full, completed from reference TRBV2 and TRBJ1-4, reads EPEVTQTPSHQVTQMGQEVILRCVPISNHLYFYWYRQILGQKVEFLVSFYNNEISEKSEIFDDQFSVERPDGSNFTLKIRSTKLEDSAMYFCASSVLQGSNEKLFFGSGTQLSVL.

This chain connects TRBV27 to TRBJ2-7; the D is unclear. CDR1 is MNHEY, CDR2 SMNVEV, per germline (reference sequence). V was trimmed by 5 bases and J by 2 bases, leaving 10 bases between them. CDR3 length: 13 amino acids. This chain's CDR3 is CASSPSRTYEQYF. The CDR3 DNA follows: TGTGCCAGCAGTCCCTCTAGGACCTACGAGCAGTACTTC.

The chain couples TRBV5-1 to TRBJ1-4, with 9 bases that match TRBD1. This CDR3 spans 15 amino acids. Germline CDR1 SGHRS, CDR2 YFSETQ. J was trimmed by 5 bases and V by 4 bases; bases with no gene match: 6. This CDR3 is CASSTGTGMNEKLFF. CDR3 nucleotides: TGCGCCAGCAGCACCGGGACAGGGATGAATGAAAAACTGTTTTTT.

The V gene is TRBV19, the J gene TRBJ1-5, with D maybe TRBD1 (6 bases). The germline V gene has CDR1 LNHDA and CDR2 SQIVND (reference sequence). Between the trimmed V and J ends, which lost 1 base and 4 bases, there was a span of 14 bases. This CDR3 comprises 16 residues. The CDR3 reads CASSIVDRSVNQPQHF. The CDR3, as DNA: TGTGCCAGTAGTATAGTTGACAGGAGTGTGAATCAGCCCCAGCATTTT.

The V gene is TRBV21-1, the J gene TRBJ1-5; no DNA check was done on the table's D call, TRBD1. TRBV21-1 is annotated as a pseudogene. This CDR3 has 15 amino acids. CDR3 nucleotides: TGTGCCAGCAGAGGGAGAAGGGACAGGTATCAGCCCCAGCATTTT. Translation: CASRGRRDRYQPQHF.

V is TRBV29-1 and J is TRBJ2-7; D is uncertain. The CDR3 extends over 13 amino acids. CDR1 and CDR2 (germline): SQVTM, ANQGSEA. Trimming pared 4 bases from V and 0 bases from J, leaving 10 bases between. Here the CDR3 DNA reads TGCAGCGTTGCGGAGACTTTCTCCTACGAGCAGTACTTC. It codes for CSVAETFSYEQYF.

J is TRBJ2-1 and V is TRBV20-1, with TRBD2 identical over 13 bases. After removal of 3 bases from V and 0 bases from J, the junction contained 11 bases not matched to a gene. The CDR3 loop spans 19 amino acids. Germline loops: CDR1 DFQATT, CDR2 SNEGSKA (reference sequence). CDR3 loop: CSASGGGLAGFRSYNEQFF. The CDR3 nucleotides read TGCAGTGCTAGTGGGGGGGGACTAGCGGGATTTCGCTCCTACAATGAGCAGTTCTTC.

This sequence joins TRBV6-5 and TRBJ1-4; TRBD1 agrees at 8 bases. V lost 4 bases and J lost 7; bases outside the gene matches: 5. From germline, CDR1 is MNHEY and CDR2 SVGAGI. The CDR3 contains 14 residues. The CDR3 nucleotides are TGTGCCAGCAGTTCAAGACAGGGGTCTGAAAAACTGTTTTTT. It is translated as CASSSRQGSEKLFF.

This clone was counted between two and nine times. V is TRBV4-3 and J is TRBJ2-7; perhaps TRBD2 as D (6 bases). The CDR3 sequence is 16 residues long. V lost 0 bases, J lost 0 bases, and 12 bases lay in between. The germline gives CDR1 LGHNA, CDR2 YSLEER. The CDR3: CASSQEIGRPSYEQYF. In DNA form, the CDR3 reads TGCGCCAGCAGCCAAGAAATCGGGAGACCCTCCTACGAGCAGTACTTC.

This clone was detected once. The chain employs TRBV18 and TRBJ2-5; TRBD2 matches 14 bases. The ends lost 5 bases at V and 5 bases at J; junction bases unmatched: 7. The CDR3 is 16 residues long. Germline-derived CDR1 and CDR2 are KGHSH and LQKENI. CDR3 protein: CASSFGLAGGGETQYF. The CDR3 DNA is TGTGCCAGCTCATTTGGACTAGCGGGAGGAGGGGAGACCCAGTACTTC.

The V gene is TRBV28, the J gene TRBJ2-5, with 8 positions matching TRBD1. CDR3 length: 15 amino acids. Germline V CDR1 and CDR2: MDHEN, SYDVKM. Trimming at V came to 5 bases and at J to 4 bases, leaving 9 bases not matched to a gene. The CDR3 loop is CASSAFTGGRETQYF. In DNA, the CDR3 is TGTGCCAGCAGTGCCTTTACAGGGGGGCGAGAGACCCAGTACTTC.

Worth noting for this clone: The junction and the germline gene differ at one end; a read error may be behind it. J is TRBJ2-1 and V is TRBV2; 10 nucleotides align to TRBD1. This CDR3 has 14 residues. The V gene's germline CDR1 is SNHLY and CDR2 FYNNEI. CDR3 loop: CASGGTGVYSEQFF. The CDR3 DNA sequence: TGTGCCAGCGGGGGGACAGGGGTCTACAGTGAGCAGTTCTTC.

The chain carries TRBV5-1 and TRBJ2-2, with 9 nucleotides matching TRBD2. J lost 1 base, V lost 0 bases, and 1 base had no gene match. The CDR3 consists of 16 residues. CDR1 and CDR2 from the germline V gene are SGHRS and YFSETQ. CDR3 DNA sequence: TGCGCCAGCAGCTTGGCTAGCGGGGTGAACACCGGGGAGCTGTTTTTT. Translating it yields CASSLASGVNTGELFF.

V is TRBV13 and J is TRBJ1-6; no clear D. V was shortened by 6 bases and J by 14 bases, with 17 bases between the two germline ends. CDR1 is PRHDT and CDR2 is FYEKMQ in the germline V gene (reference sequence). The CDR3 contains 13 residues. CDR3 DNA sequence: TGTGCCAGCAGTGTTTGGAGCAGTGGGTCCCTCCACTTT. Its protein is CASSVWSSGSLHF.

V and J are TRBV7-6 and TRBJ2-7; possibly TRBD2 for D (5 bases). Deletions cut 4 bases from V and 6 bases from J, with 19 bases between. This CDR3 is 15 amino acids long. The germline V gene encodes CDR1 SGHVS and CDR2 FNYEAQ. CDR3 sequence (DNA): TGTGCCAGCAGCTCACAGTACCGGGAAAGAGGCGAGCAGTACTTC. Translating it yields CASSSQYRERGEQYF.

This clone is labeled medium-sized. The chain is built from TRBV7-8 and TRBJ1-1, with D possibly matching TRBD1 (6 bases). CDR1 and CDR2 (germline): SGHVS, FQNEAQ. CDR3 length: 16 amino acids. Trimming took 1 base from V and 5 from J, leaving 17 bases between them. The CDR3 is CASSLDRARGGTEAFF. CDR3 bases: TGTGCCAGCAGCTTAGATCGGGCGAGAGGGGGAACTGAAGCTTTCTTT.

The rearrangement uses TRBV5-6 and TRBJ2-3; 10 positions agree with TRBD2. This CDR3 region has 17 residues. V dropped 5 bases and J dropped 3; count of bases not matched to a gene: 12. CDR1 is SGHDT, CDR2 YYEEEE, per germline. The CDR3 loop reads CASSRRLAGDGTDTQYF. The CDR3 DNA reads TGTGCCAGCAGTAGGAGGCTAGCGGGAGACGGAACAGATACGCAGTATTTT.

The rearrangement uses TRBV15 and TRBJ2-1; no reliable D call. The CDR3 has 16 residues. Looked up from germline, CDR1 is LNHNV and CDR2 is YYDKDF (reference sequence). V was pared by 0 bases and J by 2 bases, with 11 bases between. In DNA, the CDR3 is TGTGCCACCAGCAGAGATGCCGGCCGGGCCTACAATGAGCAGTTCTTC. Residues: CATSRDAGRAYNEQFF.

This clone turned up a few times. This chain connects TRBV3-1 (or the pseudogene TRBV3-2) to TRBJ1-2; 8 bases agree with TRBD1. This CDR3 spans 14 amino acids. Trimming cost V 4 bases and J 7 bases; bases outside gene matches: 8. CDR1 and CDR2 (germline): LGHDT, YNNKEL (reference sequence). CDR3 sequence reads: CASSPGDRRGGYTF. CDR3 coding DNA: TGTGCCAGCAGCCCCGGGGACAGGAGGGGTGGCTACACCTTC.

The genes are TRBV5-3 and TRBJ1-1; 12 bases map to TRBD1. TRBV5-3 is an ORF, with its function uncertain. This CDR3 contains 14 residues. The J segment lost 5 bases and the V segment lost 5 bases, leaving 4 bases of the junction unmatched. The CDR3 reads CARRWDRGRTEAFF. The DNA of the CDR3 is TGTGCCAGAAGGTGGGACAGGGGGCGTACTGAAGCTTTCTTT.

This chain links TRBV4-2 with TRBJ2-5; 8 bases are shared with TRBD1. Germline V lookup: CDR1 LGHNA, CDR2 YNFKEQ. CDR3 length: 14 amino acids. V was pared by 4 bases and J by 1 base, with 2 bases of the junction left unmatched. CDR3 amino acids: CASSPGQGQETQYF. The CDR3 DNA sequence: TGTGCCAGCAGCCCTGGACAGGGCCAAGAGACCCAGTACTTC.

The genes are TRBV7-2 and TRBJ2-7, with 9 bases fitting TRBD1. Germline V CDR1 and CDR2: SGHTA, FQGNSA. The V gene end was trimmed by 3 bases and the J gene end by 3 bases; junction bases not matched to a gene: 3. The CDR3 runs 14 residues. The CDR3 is CASSFPGQGYEQYF. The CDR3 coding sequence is TGTGCCAGCAGCTTCCCGGGACAGGGCTACGAGCAGTACTTC.

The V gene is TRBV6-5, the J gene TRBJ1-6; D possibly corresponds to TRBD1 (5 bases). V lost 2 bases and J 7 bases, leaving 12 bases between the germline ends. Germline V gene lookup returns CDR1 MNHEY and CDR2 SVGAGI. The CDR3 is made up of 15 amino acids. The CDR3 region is CASSYGGAQNSPLHF. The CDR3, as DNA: TGTGCCAGCAGTTACGGTGGGGCCCAGAATTCACCCCTCCACTTT.

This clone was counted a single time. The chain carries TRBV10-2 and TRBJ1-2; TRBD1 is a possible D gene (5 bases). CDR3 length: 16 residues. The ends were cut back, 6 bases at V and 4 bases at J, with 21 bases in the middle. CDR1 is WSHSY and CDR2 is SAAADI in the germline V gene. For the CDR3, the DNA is TGCGCCAGCAGCACAGACCCCTCGGGGGTGAGCTATGGCTACACCTTC. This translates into CASSTDPSGVSYGYTF.